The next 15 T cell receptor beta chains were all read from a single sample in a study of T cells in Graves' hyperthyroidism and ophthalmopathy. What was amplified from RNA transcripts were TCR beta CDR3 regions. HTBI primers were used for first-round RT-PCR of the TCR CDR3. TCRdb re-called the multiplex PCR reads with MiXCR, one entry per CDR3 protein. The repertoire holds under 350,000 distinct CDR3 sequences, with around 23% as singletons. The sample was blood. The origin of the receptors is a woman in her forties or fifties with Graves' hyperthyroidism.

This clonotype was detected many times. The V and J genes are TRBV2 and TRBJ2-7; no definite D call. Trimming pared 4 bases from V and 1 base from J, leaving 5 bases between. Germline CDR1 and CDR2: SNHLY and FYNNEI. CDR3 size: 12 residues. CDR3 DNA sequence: TGTGCCAGCAGTGGGCAGTCCTACGAGCAGTACTTC. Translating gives CASSGQSYEQYF.

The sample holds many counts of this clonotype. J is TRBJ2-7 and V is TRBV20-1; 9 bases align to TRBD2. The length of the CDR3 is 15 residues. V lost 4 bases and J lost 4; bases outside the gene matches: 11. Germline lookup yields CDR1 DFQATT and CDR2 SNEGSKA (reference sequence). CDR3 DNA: TGCAGTGCTACCTCGGCGGGAGGGGGGGTTTACGAGCAGTACTTC. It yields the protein CSATSAGGGVYEQYF.

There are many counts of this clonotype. In DNA form, the CDR3 reads TGCAGTGCTAGAGGACTAGCGGCTCCCTACGAGCAGTACTTC. Its translation: CSARGLAAPYEQYF. The chain joins TRBV20-1 to TRBJ2-7, with 9 bases fitting TRBD2. With 1 base clipped from V and 2 bases from J, the junction kept 3 bases outside the gene matches. From germline, CDR1 is DFQATT and CDR2 SNEGSKA (reference sequence). This CDR3 region has 14 residues.

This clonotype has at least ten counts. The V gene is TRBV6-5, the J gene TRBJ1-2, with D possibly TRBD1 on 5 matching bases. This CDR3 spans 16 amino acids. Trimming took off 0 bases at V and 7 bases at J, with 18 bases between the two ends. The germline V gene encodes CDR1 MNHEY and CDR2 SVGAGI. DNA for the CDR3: TGTGCCAGCAGTTACTCGAGATCCAGAACAAGGGGTGGCTACACCTTC. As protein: CASSYSRSRTRGGYTF.

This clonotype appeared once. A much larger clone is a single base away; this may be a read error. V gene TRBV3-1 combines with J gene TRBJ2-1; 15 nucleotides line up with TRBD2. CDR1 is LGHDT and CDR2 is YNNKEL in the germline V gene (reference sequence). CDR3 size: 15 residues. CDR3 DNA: TGTGCCAGCAACCAAGGACTAGCGGGAGGGAATGAGCAGTTCTTC. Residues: CASNQGLAGGNEQFF.

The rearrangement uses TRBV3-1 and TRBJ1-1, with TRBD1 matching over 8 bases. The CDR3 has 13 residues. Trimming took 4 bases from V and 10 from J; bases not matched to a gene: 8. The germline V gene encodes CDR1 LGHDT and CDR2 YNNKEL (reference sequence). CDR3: CASSRGQGLVAFF. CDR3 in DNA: TGTGCCAGCAGCCGAGGACAGGGACTGGTAGCTTTCTTT.

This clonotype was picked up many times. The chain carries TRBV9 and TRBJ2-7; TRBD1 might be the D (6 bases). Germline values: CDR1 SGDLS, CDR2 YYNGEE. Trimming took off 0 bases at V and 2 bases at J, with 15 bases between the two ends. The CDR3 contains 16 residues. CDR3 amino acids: CASSVGEGGSAYEQYF. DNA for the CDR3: TGTGCCAGCAGCGTAGGCGAAGGGGGATCGGCCTACGAGCAGTACTTC.

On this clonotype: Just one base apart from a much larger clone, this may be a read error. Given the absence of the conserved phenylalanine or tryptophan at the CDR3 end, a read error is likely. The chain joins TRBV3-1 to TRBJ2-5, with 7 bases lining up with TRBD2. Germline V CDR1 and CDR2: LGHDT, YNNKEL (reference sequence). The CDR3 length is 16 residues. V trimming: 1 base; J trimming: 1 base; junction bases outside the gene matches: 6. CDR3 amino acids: CASSQGTIAGQETQYS. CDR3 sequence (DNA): TGTGCCAGCAGCCAAGGGACTATAGCGGGCCAAGAGACCCAGTACTCC.

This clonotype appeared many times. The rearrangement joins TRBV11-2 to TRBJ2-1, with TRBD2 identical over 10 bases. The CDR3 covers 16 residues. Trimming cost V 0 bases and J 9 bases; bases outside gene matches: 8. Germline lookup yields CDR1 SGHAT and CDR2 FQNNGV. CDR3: CASSLDVPSGRSEQFF. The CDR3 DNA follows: TGTGCCAGCAGCTTAGATGTCCCTAGCGGGAGAAGTGAGCAGTTCTTC.

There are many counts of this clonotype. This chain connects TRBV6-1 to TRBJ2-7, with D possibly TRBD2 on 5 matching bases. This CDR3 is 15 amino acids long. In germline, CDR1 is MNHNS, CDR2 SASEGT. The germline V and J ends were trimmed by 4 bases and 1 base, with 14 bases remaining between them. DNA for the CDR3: TGTGCCAGCAGTGCCGAGGGTGCGGCTTCCTACGAGCAGTACTTC. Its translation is CASSAEGAASYEQYF.

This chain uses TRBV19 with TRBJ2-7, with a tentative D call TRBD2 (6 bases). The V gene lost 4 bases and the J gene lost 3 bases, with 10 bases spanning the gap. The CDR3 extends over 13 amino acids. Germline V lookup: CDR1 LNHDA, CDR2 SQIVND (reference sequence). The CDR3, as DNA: TGTGCCAGTAGTAGGGCTAGCGACTACGAGCAGTACTTC. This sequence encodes CASSRASDYEQYF.

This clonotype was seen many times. In DNA form, the CDR3 reads TGTGCCAGCAGTGGCAAAAACATTCAGTACTTC. Residues: CASSGKNIQYF. V is TRBV2 and J is TRBJ2-4; D gene unclear. V gave up 4 bases and J gave up 3 bases, with 1 base separating them. CDR3 size: 11 residues. The V gene's germline CDR1 is SNHLY and CDR2 FYNNEI.

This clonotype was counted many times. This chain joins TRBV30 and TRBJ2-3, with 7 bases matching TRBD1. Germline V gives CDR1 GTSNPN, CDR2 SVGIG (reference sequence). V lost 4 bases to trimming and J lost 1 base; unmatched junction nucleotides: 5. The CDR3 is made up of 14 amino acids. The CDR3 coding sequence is TGTGCCTGGACCAGGGGGTTAGGCACAGATACGCAGTATTTT. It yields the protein CAWTRGLGTDTQYF.

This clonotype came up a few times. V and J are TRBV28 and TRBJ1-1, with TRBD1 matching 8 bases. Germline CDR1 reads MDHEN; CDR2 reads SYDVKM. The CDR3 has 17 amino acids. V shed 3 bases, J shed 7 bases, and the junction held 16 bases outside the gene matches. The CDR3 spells CASSFPPRDRKKDEAFF. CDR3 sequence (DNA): TGTGCCAGCAGTTTCCCCCCAAGGGACAGGAAGAAAGATGAAGCTTTCTTT.

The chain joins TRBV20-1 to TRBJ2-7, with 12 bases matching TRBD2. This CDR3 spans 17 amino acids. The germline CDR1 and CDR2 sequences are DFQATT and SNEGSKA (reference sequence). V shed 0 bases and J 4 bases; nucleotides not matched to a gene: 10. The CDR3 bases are TGCAGTGCTAGAGATACTCAGCTAGCGGGAGGGAGGTACGAGCAGTACTTC. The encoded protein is CSARDTQLAGGRYEQYF.